This is a list of T cell receptor beta chains from one sample in a study of response to subunit inactivated influenza vaccine. A single record per CDR3 protein comes from TCRdb applying MiXCR to the RT-PCR reads. The sample comprises under 800,000 distinct CDR3 sequences, about 15% of which are singletons, and approximately 6.5% rests with the top ten. Sequenced material: PBMCs from blood, taken around 14 days before vaccination. Receptors were obtained from a man aged 50 to 59 who received an inactivated influenza vaccine. The CDR3 runs from the conserved cysteine through the conserved F or W. Each record gives: J gene, D gene, V gene, clone size, CDR3 DNA, CDR3 protein. A D gene is named only where the DNA matches it firmly. Size tells how often a clone was seen (once, few, many) or the class of an expanded clone, and some rows leave it out.

>TRBJ2-7|-|TRBV9|once
TGTGCCAGCAGCGTAGGGATTGGCGACTACGAGCAGTACTTC
CASSVGIGDYEQYF
>TRBJ2-2|TRBD1|TRBV24-1|few
TGTGCCACCAGTGATGTGACAGGGTCCATAACCGGGGAGCTGTTTTTT
CATSDVTGSITGELFF
>TRBJ2-1|TRBD1|TRBV14|few
TGTGCCAGCAGCCAGAGGGACAGGGAATCTGAGCAGTTCTTC
CASSQRDRESEQFF
>TRBJ1-5|TRBD1|TRBV7-8|few
TGTGCCAGCAGCCTACCAGGGGGTGGGCCCCAGCATTTT
CASSLPGGGPQHF
>TRBJ2-1|-|TRBV12-3/TRBV12-4|-
TGTGCCAGCAGTTTAGGCGGAATCGGGTACAATGAGCAGTTCTTC
CASSLGGIGYNEQFF
>TRBJ2-3|-|TRBV12-5|few
TGTGCTAGTGGTTTTGGCACAGATACGCAGTATTTT
CASGFGTDTQYF
>TRBJ1-6|-|TRBV7-2|many
TGTGCCAGCAGCTTCCAATTGAGCTTGCATTCACCCCTCCACTTT
CASSFQLSLHSPLHF
>TRBJ2-1|TRBD2|TRBV9|few
TGTGCCAGCAGCCCTAGCGGGGGGCAGGGTTTAAATGAGCAGTTCTTC
CASSPSGGQGLNEQFF
>TRBJ2-2|-|TRBV7-9|few
TGTGCCAGCAGCTTAGGACCATCGTACACCGGGGAGCTGTTTTTT
CASSLGPSYTGELFF
>TRBJ1-4|TRBD1|TRBV12-3/TRBV12-4|few
TGTGCCAGCACCCCGACAGGGGCTAATGAAAAACTGTTTTTT
CASTPTGANEKLFF
>TRBJ2-7|-|TRBV7-2|-
TGTGCCAGCAGCCGCGGGACCAACAAACCCTACGAGCAGTACTTC
CASSRGTNKPYEQYF
>TRBJ2-3|TRBD2|TRBV20-1|few
TGCAGTGCCACGGGACTAGCGGGGCGAAACACAGATACGCAGTATTTT
CSATGLAGRNTDTQYF
>TRBJ1-1|-|TRBV9|-
TGTGCCAGCAGCCCCACAGGAGGCATCGTGAACACTGAAGCTTTCTTT
CASSPTGGIVNTEAFF
>TRBJ2-3|TRBD1|TRBV5-1|-
TGCGCCAGCAGCTGGGAATCAGGGGGCGCGGGCACAGATACGCAGTATTTT
CASSWESGGAGTDTQYF
>TRBJ2-2|-|TRBV20-1|few
TGCAGTGCTAGGAGAAGAGGGGGGGTTGGCACCGGGGAGCTGTTTTTT
CSARRRGGVGTGELFF
>TRBJ1-2|-|TRBV5-1|-
TGCGCCAGCAGCTTGGCCCAAACAGCCTATGGCTACACCTTC
CASSLAQTAYGYTF
>TRBJ2-5|-|TRBV5-4|few
TGTGCCAGCAGCACCCCCGGGACGGTGGAGACCCAGTACTTC
CASSTPGTVETQYF
>TRBJ2-5|TRBD2|TRBV3-1|-
TGTGCCAGCAGCCCTAGCGGGATTCAGACCCAGTACTTC
CASSPSGIQTQYF
>TRBJ2-3|-|TRBV4-3|few
TGCGCCAGCAGCCAAGTGCCCGCGTCTGGAGCGACGCAGTATTTT
CASSQVPASGATQYF
>TRBJ2-1|TRBD2|TRBV12-3/TRBV12-4|-
TGTGCCAGCAGTCACCTGGGGCGGGGGGGGAATGAGCAGTTCTTC
CASSHLGRGGNEQFF
>TRBJ2-4|-|TRBV27|few
TGTGCCTCGGGGGCCAGTCAAAACATTCAGTACTTC
CASGASQNIQYF
>TRBJ1-6|-|TRBV20-1|few
TGCAGTGCTAGATCTGATAGGGATCCGCGGAGTAATTCACCCCTCCACTTT
CSARSDRDPRSNSPLHF
>TRBJ1-2|TRBD1|TRBV12-3/TRBV12-4|-
TGTGCCAGCAGTTTAAGGGTGGGGGACAGGACCTCCTATGGCTACACCTTC
CASSLRVGDRTSYGYTF
>TRBJ2-2|-|TRBV2|few
TGTGCCAGCAGTGAGTTTGCAGGGAACACCGGGGAGCTGTTTTTT
CASSEFAGNTGELFF
>TRBJ2-3|TRBD2|TRBV4-2|-
TGTGCCAGCAGCCAAGGTGCGGCGGGAGAGGTTACGCAGTATTTT
CASSQGAAGEVTQYF
>TRBJ1-5|-|TRBV7-2|few
TGTGCCAGCAGCTTAGGCACGAGCCTTAGCAATCAGCCCCAGCATTTT
CASSLGTSLSNQPQHF
>TRBJ2-4|TRBD1|TRBV7-2|-
TGTGCCAGCAGCTTAAAGGCAGGGGGAAACATTCAGTACTTC
CASSLKAGGNIQYF
>TRBJ2-3|-|TRBV7-2|few
TGTGCCAGCAGCTTAGTTAGGGTGGGAGATACGCAGTATTTT
CASSLVRVGDTQYF
>TRBJ2-7|TRBD2|TRBV15|few
TGTGCCACCAGCAGGGATAGCGGGAGCCTCAGCGAGCAGTACTTC
CATSRDSGSLSEQYF
>TRBJ2-5|TRBD2|TRBV29-1|few
TGCAGCGTTGCGGTTGCGGGAGGGTGGTACCAAGAGACCCAGTACTTC
CSVAVAGGWYQETQYF
>TRBJ2-5|TRBD1|TRBV28|many
TGTGCCAGCAGCAAACCCCGGGACAGGGTGGAGGAGACCCAGTACTTC
CASSKPRDRVEETQYF
>TRBJ2-2|-|TRBV29-1|-
TGCAGCGTTGAATATACCGGGGAGCTGTTTTTT
CSVEYTGELFF
>TRBJ2-5|TRBD1|TRBV20-1|-
TGCAGTGCTAGAGAATCGACAGGGCACCAAGAGACCCAGTACTTC
CSARESTGHQETQYF
>TRBJ1-4|-|TRBV5-1|-
TGCGCCAGCAGCCCGCCGGGAGCAACTAATGAAAAACTGTTTTTT
CASSPPGATNEKLFF
>TRBJ1-2|-|TRBV5-1|-
TGCGCCAGCAGCTTGGCGGGCCAGGATGGCTACACCTTC
CASSLAGQDGYTF
>TRBJ2-3|TRBD2|TRBV7-9|few
TGTGCCAGCATACGGACTAGCGGGGGGGCCACAGATACGCAGTATTTT
CASIRTSGGATDTQYF
>TRBJ2-3|-|TRBV27|-
TGTGCCAGCAGTGCTCTAGCCCTATTGGGCACAGATACGCAGTATTTT
CASSALALLGTDTQYF
>TRBJ1-1|TRBD1|TRBV5-1|many
TGCGCCAGCAGCTTGGGAGGGGGCGCCCACACTGAAGCTTTCTTT
CASSLGGGAHTEAFF
>TRBJ2-2|-|TRBV19|few
TGTGCCAGTGTCTCCGTCGCTAGGGGGATCGGGGAGCTGTTTTTT
CASVSVARGIGELFF
>TRBJ2-3|TRBD2|TRBV7-3|-
TGTGCCAGCAGCTTCGGCGGGAGAGGAGATACGCAGTATTTT
CASSFGGRGDTQYF
>TRBJ2-7|-|TRBV5-5|-
TGTGCCAGCAGTACCAGGACGGGTACCTACGAGCAGTACTTC
CASSTRTGTYEQYF
>TRBJ2-7|TRBD2|TRBV20-1|-
TGCAGTGCTAGAGACCCGGCGGGGGGGCGCTACGAGCAGTACTTC
CSARDPAGGRYEQYF
>TRBJ2-7|TRBD2|TRBV19|-
TGTGCCAGTAGATCGAGCGGGGCCTCCTACGAGCAGTACTTC
CASRSSGASYEQYF
>TRBJ2-5|-|TRBV6-5|many
TGTGCCAGCAGCAATAGGGAGACCCAGTACTTC
CASSNRETQYF
>TRBJ2-5|-|TRBV5-1|-
TGCGCCAGCAGGTACCCTGGGACTGAAGAGACCCAGTACTTC
CASRYPGTEETQYF
>TRBJ2-7|-|TRBV6-2/TRBV6-3|many
TGTGCCAGCAGTTACGGACAGACCTACGAGCAGTACTTC
CASSYGQTYEQYF
>TRBJ2-7|TRBD1|TRBV13|-
TGTGCCAGCAGCTTAGGCCTTTCACAGGGGGCGCATTTCTACGAGCAGTACTTC
CASSLGLSQGAHFYEQYF
>TRBJ2-5|-|TRBV20-1|-
TGCAGTGCTAGAGGCTTGCAGATTCGGCAGCAAGAGACCCAGTACTTC
CSARGLQIRQQETQYF
>TRBJ2-1|TRBD1|TRBV7-6|-
TGTGCCAGCAGCTCCCTGGATGGACAGGGGTCCAATGAGCAGTTCTTC
CASSSLDGQGSNEQFF
>TRBJ2-7|TRBD2|TRBV13|-
TGTGCCAGCAGCCTAGCGGGAGGGCCGACTCACGAGCAGTACTTC
CASSLAGGPTHEQYF
>TRBJ1-6|-|TRBV3-1|few
TGTGCCAGCAGCTTCAACGAGGAGTTATTTTCACCCCTCCACTTT
CASSFNEELFSPLHF
>TRBJ1-4|-|TRBV12-3/TRBV12-4|few
TGTGCCAGCAGTGTTAGGGGTGCAACTAATGAAAAACTGTTTTTT
CASSVRGATNEKLFF
>TRBJ2-7|TRBD1|TRBV29-1|-
TGCAGCGTTGGAGGAGACAGGGGATACGAGCAGTACTTC
CSVGGDRGYEQYF
>TRBJ2-5|TRBD1|TRBV24-1|few
TGTGCCACCAGTGATTCGATGACAGGGTCGTTAGAGACCCAGTACTTC
CATSDSMTGSLETQYF
>TRBJ1-2|-|TRBV9|-
TGTGCCAGCAGCCGGATTGGACACAACTATGGCTACACCTTC
CASSRIGHNYGYTF
>TRBJ2-7|TRBD2|TRBV27|-
TGTGCCAGCAGTTCCACGCCAGGGACTAGCCACGAGCAGTACTTC
CASSSTPGTSHEQYF
>TRBJ2-1|-|TRBV19|-
TGTGCCAGTAGTAAACAGGGTCGGTACAATGAGCAGTTCTTC
CASSKQGRYNEQFF